One sample yielded the 7 T cell receptor beta chains listed below, sequenced in a study of T cell changes during pregnancy in multiple sclerosis. Data came from immunoSEQ multiplex PCR; TCRdb stores just in-frame clones and leaves some out. The profile shows 70,000 to 75,000 clones, approximately 92% of them singletons. This material consisted of peripheral blood, taken before pregnancy. The receptor source for this set is a female donor with multiple sclerosis, enrolled in a pregnancy study.

The chain employs TRBV27 and TRBJ2-1, with a tentative D call TRBD2 (7 bases). This CDR3 spans 16 amino acids. Trimming removed 5 bases at V and 6 bases at J, with 20 bases between. Germline V gene sequence: CDR1 MNHEY, CDR2 SMNVEV (reference sequence). CDR3 in amino acids: CASSPRFRGAFNEQFF. CDR3 DNA: TGTGCCAGCAGTCCCCGGTTTCGGGGGGCCTTCAATGAGCAGTTCTTC.

The chain couples TRBV15 to TRBJ2-1, with TRBD1 matching over 8 bases. Germline V gene sequence: CDR1 LNHNV, CDR2 YYDKDF (reference sequence). This CDR3 is built from 16 residues. Unmatched junction bases numbered 4, after V lost 1 base and J lost 2 bases. In DNA form, the CDR3 reads TGTGCCACCAGCAGAGTCGGACAGGGCACCTACAATGAGCAGTTCTTC. Translation: CATSRVGQGTYNEQFF.

This chain joins TRBV5-4 and TRBJ2-1; 13 bases line up with TRBD2. From germline, CDR1 is SGHNT and CDR2 YYREEE (reference sequence). This CDR3 region has 16 residues. After removal of 4 bases from V and 9 bases from J, the junction contained 10 bases not matched to a gene. The DNA for the CDR3 is TGTGCCAGCAGCGTACGGACTAGCGGGAGAGCAGGTGAGCAGTTCTTC. Its translation is CASSVRTSGRAGEQFF.

CDR3 DNA: TGTGCCAGCAGTGTCCGACAGGGAAGATATAGCAATCAGCCCCAGCATTTT. Translating it yields CASSVRQGRYSNQPQHF. The chain couples TRBV2 to TRBJ1-5; 7 bases fit TRBD1. J lost 0 bases, V lost 4 bases, and 9 bases had no gene match. The germline gives CDR1 SNHLY, CDR2 FYNNEI. The CDR3 consists of 17 residues.

V is TRBV18 and J is TRBJ1-2, with 9 bases aligning to TRBD1. Germline CDR1 and CDR2: KGHSH and LQKENI. The length of the CDR3 is 15 residues. V was pared by 3 bases and J by 3 bases, with 5 bases of the junction left unmatched. The CDR3 coding sequence is TGTGCCAGCTCACCCGGACAGGGGACGGACTATGGCTACACCTTC. Its translation: CASSPGQGTDYGYTF.

The chain couples TRBV4-3 to TRBJ2-1; 9 bases are a match to TRBD2. Trimming removed 0 bases from V and 6 bases from J; junction bases left unmatched: 6. This CDR3 has 16 amino acids. Germline CDR1 is LGHNA and CDR2 is YSLEER. The CDR3 nucleotides are TGCGCCAGCAGCCAAGATATTAGCGGGAGCATCAATGAGCAGTTCTTC. Amino acid sequence: CASSQDISGSINEQFF.

This sequence joins TRBV7-9 and TRBJ2-1; possible D gene TRBD1, 7 bases. Germline CDR1 SEHNR, CDR2 FQNEAQ (reference sequence). Between the trimmed V and J ends, which lost 4 bases and 9 bases, there was a span of 22 bases. The CDR3 length is 16 residues. Here the CDR3 reads CASSSGGLRIEIEQFF. The DNA of the CDR3 is TGTGCCAGCAGCTCAGGGGGACTCCGTATTGAGATTGAGCAGTTCTTC.